Sequencing of this T cell receptor beta chain was carried out in a study of blood T cell repertoires in COVID-19. The overall study: COVID-19 samples collected from the United States, Italy and Spain covered acute and convalescent phases.

Per the authors' pipeline: Researchers report that nucleated cell counts were estimated from reference gene primer amplification. The data were produced by immunoSEQ multiplex PCR, yet TCRdb's version contains in-frame clones alone and is incomplete. The V and J calls and clone size come from that table; D and trimming were worked out from the DNA. The sample lists fewer than 200,000 clones; under 95% were seen once. CDR1 is SGDLS, CDR2 YYNGEE, per germline. Trimming removed 0 bases from V and 6 bases from J; junction bases left unmatched: 7. There are 15 residues in the CDR3. One Seattle source followed patients from active infection through their disease course.

The chain couples TRBV9 to TRBJ1-1; 8 bases align to TRBD1. The TCR comes from a young man with COVID-19, enrolled during active disease. The sample taken for sequencing was peripheral blood. The DNA for the CDR3 is TGTGCCAGCAGCGTAGCTCAGGGGGCATCCCCTGAAGCTTTCTTT. Protein sequence: CASSVAQGASPEAFF.